This T cell receptor beta chain appears in the sequencing data of a study of response to subunit inactivated influenza vaccine. This clonotype was recorded a few times. Per germline, CDR1 KGHSH and CDR2 LQKENI. CDR3 length: 12 amino acids. V gave up 5 bases and J gave up 5 bases, with 7 bases separating them. TCRdb re-derived calls from the RT-PCR reads in MiXCR, one entry per CDR3 protein. The table lists 450,000 to 600,000 distinct CDR3 sequences, about 7.6% of them singletons. This chain uses TRBV18 with TRBJ2-1, with D perhaps matching TRBD2 (6 bases). The clonotype was recovered from a man between 50 and 75 years old who received an inactivated influenza vaccine. This specimen was PBMCs from blood, taken roughly 24 months after vaccination. The CDR3 spells CASSVADNEQFF. The CDR3 DNA sequence: TGTGCCAGCTCAGTAGCGGACAATGAGCAGTTCTTC. The variable domain in full, with the rest retrieved from reference TRBV18 and TRBJ2-1, is NAGVMQNPRHLVRRRGQEARLRCSPMKGHSHVYWYRQLPEEGLKFMVYLQKENIIDESGMPKERFSAEFPKEGPSILRIQQVVRGDSAAYFCASSVADNEQFFGPGTRLTVL.